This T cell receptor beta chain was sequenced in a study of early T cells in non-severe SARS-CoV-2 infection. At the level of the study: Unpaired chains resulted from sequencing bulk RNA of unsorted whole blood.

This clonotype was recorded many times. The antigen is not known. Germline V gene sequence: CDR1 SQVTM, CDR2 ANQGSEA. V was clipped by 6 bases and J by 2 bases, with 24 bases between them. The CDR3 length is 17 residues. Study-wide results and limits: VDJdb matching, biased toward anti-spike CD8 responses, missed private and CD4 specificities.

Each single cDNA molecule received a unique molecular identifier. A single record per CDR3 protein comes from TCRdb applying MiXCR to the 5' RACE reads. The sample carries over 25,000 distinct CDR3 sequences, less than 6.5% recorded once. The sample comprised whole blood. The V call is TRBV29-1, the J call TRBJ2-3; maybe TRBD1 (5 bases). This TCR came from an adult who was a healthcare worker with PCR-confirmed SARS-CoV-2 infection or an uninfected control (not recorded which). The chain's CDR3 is CSVAYTRRQTTTDTQYF. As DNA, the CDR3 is TGCAGCGTCGCCTATACCAGGAGACAGACAACCACAGATACGCAGTATTTT.